Listed below are T cell receptor beta chains from one sample, sequenced in a study of T cell changes during pregnancy in multiple sclerosis. Sequencing was performed with immunoSEQ multiplex PCR; in TCRdb, only in-frame clones are kept and a portion is missing. The table records some 100,000 clones, about 92% of them present only once. This specimen consisted of peripheral blood, obtained in the second trimester of pregnancy. These receptors came from a female donor with multiple sclerosis, enrolled in a pregnancy study. Both conserved end residues are part of each CDR3. A D gene is named only where the DNA matches it firmly.

D | J | V | CDR3 | DNA
TRBD1 | TRBJ2-3 | TRBV5-1 | CASSLTGGENTDTQYF | TGCGCCAGCAGCTTAACAGGGGGCGAAAACACAGATACGCAGTATTTT
TRBD2 | TRBJ2-3 | TRBV9 | CASSVGAGRDTDTQYF | TGTGCCAGCAGCGTAGGTGCGGGGAGGGACACAGATACGCAGTATTTT
. | TRBJ2-1 | TRBV19 | CASSIDTGILLNEQFF | TGTGCCAGTAGTATAGATACCGGGATCCTCTTAAATGAGCAGTTCTTC
. | TRBJ1-1 | TRBV18 | CASSPRHTTNTEAFF | TGTGCCAGCTCACCACGGCACACGACAAACACTGAAGCTTTCTTT
. | TRBJ2-3 | TRBV5-6 | CASSLRGTHTDTQYF | TGTGCCAGCAGCTTGCGGGGGACCCACACAGATACGCAGTATTTT
TRBD1 | TRBJ2-5 | TRBV6-6 | CASLPRQGRQETQYF | TGTGCCAGCCTCCCCCGACAGGGTAGGCAAGAGACCCAGTACTTC
. | TRBJ1-2 | TRBV5-4 | CASSLARNNYGYTF | TGTGCCAGCAGCTTGGCCCGTAATAACTATGGCTACACCTTC
. | TRBJ2-2 | TRBV7-2 | CASSLSSAGAYGELFF | TGTGCCAGCAGCTTAAGTTCGGCAGGGGCGTACGGGGAGCTGTTTTTT
TRBD2 | TRBJ2-1 | TRBV7-3 | CASSPGLAGERGQFF | TGTGCCAGCAGCCCCGGACTAGCGGGGGAGAGGGGGCAGTTCTTC
TRBD2 | TRBJ2-3 | TRBV14 | CASSRGAGATLTDTQYF | TGTGCCAGCAGCCGTGGAGCGGGGGCCACGCTCACAGATACGCAGTATTTT
TRBD1 | TRBJ1-1 | TRBV29-1 | CSVSGGLTEAFF | TGCAGCGTTTCAGGGGGACTGACTGAAGCTTTCTTT
. | TRBJ2-3 | TRBV30 | CAWSEGWSTDTQYF | TGTGCCTGGTCGGAGGGATGGAGCACAGATACGCAGTATTTT
TRBD2 | TRBJ2-1 | TRBV12-5 | CASGSYGTSAAEQFF | TGTGCTAGTGGTTCTTACGGGACTAGCGCTGCTGAGCAGTTCTTC
TRBD1 | TRBJ2-3 | TRBV5-1 | CASSFTDRDETQYF | TGCGCCAGCAGCTTCACGGACAGGGACGAGACGCAGTATTTT